This is a list of T cell receptor beta chains from one sample in a study of shared clonotypes between healthy human individuals. Repertoires were generated with immunoSEQ multiplex PCR, while TCRdb's copy carries only in-frame clones and drops some. In the table there are millions of clones, approximately 95% of which are singletons. Sequenced input: naive CD4+ T cells from PBMCs. All receptors derive from a man younger than 35 in good health. Some clones in this sample may be carry-over from other donors' samples. CDR3s include the opening cysteine and the closing phenylalanine or tryptophan. Each record gives: V gene, clone size, D gene, J gene, CDR3 DNA, CDR3 protein. A D gene is named only where the DNA matches it firmly. Where a row states a size, it is once, few, many or the class of an expanded clone; other rows omit it.

v_gene: TRBV6-1
abundance: .
d_gene: .
j_gene: TRBJ2-7
CDR3nt: TGTGCCAGCAGTGAAAACCTAGCGCGAACCTACGAGCAGTACTTC
CDR3aa: CASSENLARTYEQYF

v_gene: TRBV19
abundance: few
d_gene: .
j_gene: TRBJ1-5
CDR3nt: TGTGCCAGTAGTATCGAGGGAGCCTATAGCAATCAGCCCCAGCATTTT
CDR3aa: CASSIEGAYSNQPQHF

v_gene: TRBV9
abundance: .
d_gene: .
j_gene: TRBJ2-5
CDR3nt: TGTGCCAGCAGCCCACGAGGAGGGACAGAGACCCAGTACTTC
CDR3aa: CASSPRGGTETQYF

v_gene: TRBV5-1
abundance: once
d_gene: .
j_gene: TRBJ1-4
CDR3nt: TGCGCCAGCAGAATAGAAGGGCTCGCTAATGAAAAACTGTTTTTT
CDR3aa: CASRIEGLANEKLFF

v_gene: TRBV7-9
abundance: .
d_gene: .
j_gene: TRBJ1-2
CDR3nt: TGTGCCAGCAGCTTAGTTCGAGGGTTGGGCTATGGCTACACCTTC
CDR3aa: CASSLVRGLGYGYTF

v_gene: TRBV19
abundance: .
d_gene: TRBD1
j_gene: TRBJ1-2
CDR3nt: TGTGCCAGTAGTATGATCGACAGGGAGATCGGCTACACCTTC
CDR3aa: CASSMIDREIGYTF

v_gene: TRBV7-6
abundance: .
d_gene: TRBD2
j_gene: TRBJ2-1
CDR3nt: TGTGCCAGCAGCTCACTGGGTAGCGGGAGGTCGAGCTCCTACAATGAGCAGTTCTTC
CDR3aa: CASSSLGSGRSSSYNEQFF

v_gene: TRBV16
abundance: .
d_gene: TRBD2
j_gene: TRBJ2-1
CDR3nt: TGTGCCAGCAGCCAATTGGGGAGGGCCCACAATGAGCAGTTCTTC
CDR3aa: CASSQLGRAHNEQFF

v_gene: TRBV28
abundance: .
d_gene: TRBD1
j_gene: TRBJ1-1
CDR3nt: TGTGCCAGCAGTCAGCCCGGACAGGGCTTACCTGAAGCTTTCTTT
CDR3aa: CASSQPGQGLPEAFF

v_gene: TRBV6-1
abundance: once
d_gene: .
j_gene: TRBJ2-1
CDR3nt: TGTGCCAGCAGTATCTTCAGGGACACGCCTAATGAGCAGTTCTTC
CDR3aa: CASSIFRDTPNEQFF

v_gene: TRBV10-3
abundance: .
d_gene: .
j_gene: TRBJ2-3
CDR3nt: TGTGCCATCGGATTCTCCTCAAGGACTAGCACAGATACGCAGTATTTT
CDR3aa: CAIGFSSRTSTDTQYF

v_gene: TRBV5-4
abundance: .
d_gene: TRBD2
j_gene: TRBJ2-1
CDR3nt: TGTGCCAGCAGCCACACTAGCGGTTACAATGAGCAGTTCTTC
CDR3aa: CASSHTSGYNEQFF

v_gene: TRBV19
abundance: .
d_gene: TRBD2
j_gene: TRBJ2-1
CDR3nt: TGTGCCAGCGGGGGGAACGTTGGAAAGATAAATGAGCAGTTCTTC
CDR3aa: CASGGNVGKINEQFF

v_gene: TRBV19
abundance: .
d_gene: .
j_gene: TRBJ2-7
CDR3nt: TGTGCCAGTAGTAAACGGGACAAAGATTACGAGCAGTACTTC
CDR3aa: CASSKRDKDYEQYF

v_gene: TRBV28
abundance: .
d_gene: TRBD1
j_gene: TRBJ1-2
CDR3nt: TGTGCCAGCAGAACACAGGGGGCGGTTAGGTATGGCTACACCTTC
CDR3aa: CASRTQGAVRYGYTF

v_gene: TRBV19
abundance: .
d_gene: .
j_gene: TRBJ1-1
CDR3nt: TGTGCCAGTAGTAGGATACAGGGTTGGACTGAAGCTTTCTTT
CDR3aa: CASSRIQGWTEAFF

v_gene: TRBV7-3
abundance: once
d_gene: .
j_gene: TRBJ2-3
CDR3nt: TGTGCCAGCGGTGGGGGCTCCACAGATACGCAGTATTTT
CDR3aa: CASGGGSTDTQYF

v_gene: TRBV28
abundance: .
d_gene: .
j_gene: TRBJ2-5
CDR3nt: TGTGCCAGCAGTTTTGAACAGGGCAGGCAAGAGACCCAGTACTTC
CDR3aa: CASSFEQGRQETQYF

v_gene: TRBV30
abundance: .
d_gene: .
j_gene: TRBJ1-1
CDR3nt: TGTGCCTGGAGTCCGTGGGGTGGCACTGAAGCTTTCTTT
CDR3aa: CAWSPWGGTEAFF

v_gene: TRBV28
abundance: .
d_gene: .
j_gene: TRBJ1-3
CDR3nt: TGTGCCAGCACTTTGGCGGGCCCCTCTGGAAACACCATATATTTT
CDR3aa: CASTLAGPSGNTIYF

v_gene: TRBV18
abundance: .
d_gene: .
j_gene: TRBJ2-2
CDR3nt: TGTGCCAGCTCACCTCTGACAGCGAAAAACACCGGGGAGCTGTTTTTT
CDR3aa: CASSPLTAKNTGELFF

v_gene: TRBV27
abundance: .
d_gene: TRBD1
j_gene: TRBJ2-3
CDR3nt: TGTGCCAGCAGTTCGACAGGGTTGGTCACAGATACGCAGTATTTT
CDR3aa: CASSSTGLVTDTQYF

v_gene: TRBV10-2
abundance: .
d_gene: .
j_gene: TRBJ2-7
CDR3nt: TGCGCCAGCAGGGGGGCTGGGGGGAACGAGCAGTACTTC
CDR3aa: CASRGAGGNEQYF

v_gene: TRBV5-6
abundance: .
d_gene: .
j_gene: TRBJ2-1
CDR3nt: TGTGCCAGCAGCTTGGCCAGGAGTGAGCAGTTCTTC
CDR3aa: CASSLARSEQFF

v_gene: TRBV27
abundance: .
d_gene: .
j_gene: TRBJ2-1
CDR3nt: TGTGCCAGCAGTTTATCAGTATACAATGAGCAGTTCTTC
CDR3aa: CASSLSVYNEQFF

v_gene: TRBV5-1
abundance: .
d_gene: .
j_gene: TRBJ2-3
CDR3nt: TGCGCCAGCATTCTAACGGGACACCCCACAGATACGCAGTATTTT
CDR3aa: CASILTGHPTDTQYF

v_gene: TRBV7-8
abundance: .
d_gene: .
j_gene: TRBJ2-4
CDR3nt: TGTGCCAGCAGCTTAGTAGGTGGCGGGATCTTGAATTCGAACAAAAACATTCAGTACTTC
CDR3aa: CASSLVGGGILNSNKNIQYF

v_gene: TRBV11-1
abundance: .
d_gene: TRBD2
j_gene: TRBJ2-7
CDR3nt: TGTGCCAGCAGCCTAGGCGGGGGAGCCGCCTCCTACGAGCAGTACTTC
CDR3aa: CASSLGGGAASYEQYF

v_gene: TRBV5-4
abundance: .
d_gene: .
j_gene: TRBJ2-2
CDR3nt: TGTGCCAGCAGCTTGGACCAGACCACCGGGGAGCTGTTTTTT
CDR3aa: CASSLDQTTGELFF

v_gene: TRBV7-2
abundance: .
d_gene: .
j_gene: TRBJ2-3
CDR3nt: TGTGCCAGCAGCTTTATCAGGATAGATACGCAGTATTTT
CDR3aa: CASSFIRIDTQYF

v_gene: TRBV5-1
abundance: .
d_gene: .
j_gene: TRBJ1-1
CDR3nt: TGCGCCAGCAGCAGAGAACGGGAGAACACTGAAGCTTTCTTT
CDR3aa: CASSRERENTEAFF

v_gene: TRBV7-2
abundance: .
d_gene: .
j_gene: TRBJ2-3
CDR3nt: TGTGCCAGCAGCTCGCAGGGCCAGAGAGATACGCAGTATTTT
CDR3aa: CASSSQGQRDTQYF

v_gene: TRBV5-1
abundance: .
d_gene: .
j_gene: TRBJ1-2
CDR3nt: TGCGCCAGCAGCCATGGCGGTCAGGGCTATGGCTACACCTTC
CDR3aa: CASSHGGQGYGYTF

v_gene: TRBV5-1
abundance: .
d_gene: .
j_gene: TRBJ1-3
CDR3nt: TGCGCCAGCAGCTTGTGGCCAGGGACCCGAAGCTCTGGAAACACCATATATTTT
CDR3aa: CASSLWPGTRSSGNTIYF

v_gene: TRBV7-9
abundance: .
d_gene: .
j_gene: TRBJ2-7
CDR3nt: TGTGCCAGCAGCGTCGGGACTCCGCGGTTACCCTACGAGCAGTACTTC
CDR3aa: CASSVGTPRLPYEQYF

v_gene: TRBV7-9
abundance: .
d_gene: TRBD1
j_gene: TRBJ1-2
CDR3nt: TGTGCCAGCAGCCCACGACAGGGCTATGGCTACACCTTC
CDR3aa: CASSPRQGYGYTF

v_gene: TRBV9
abundance: .
d_gene: .
j_gene: TRBJ2-3
CDR3nt: TGTGCCAGCAGCGTAGAGAGGGGTACGACAGATACGCAGTATTTT
CDR3aa: CASSVERGTTDTQYF

v_gene: TRBV18
abundance: .
d_gene: .
j_gene: TRBJ1-5
CDR3nt: TGTGCCAGCTCACCTAGACAGGTTAATCAGCCCCAGCATTTT
CDR3aa: CASSPRQVNQPQHF

v_gene: TRBV19
abundance: .
d_gene: TRBD1
j_gene: TRBJ2-7
CDR3nt: TGTGCCAGTAGCCTACCCGGACAGGGGTACTACGAGCAGTACTTC
CDR3aa: CASSLPGQGYYEQYF

v_gene: TRBV5-4
abundance: once
d_gene: TRBD1
j_gene: TRBJ1-4
CDR3nt: TGTGCCAGCACCCCAGGGGGGGCGGCAACTAATGAAAAACTGTTTTTT
CDR3aa: CASTPGGAATNEKLFF

v_gene: TRBV4-3
abundance: .
d_gene: .
j_gene: TRBJ2-2
CDR3nt: TGCGCCAGCAGCCAAGATATGTTGACCGGGGGCGGGGAGCTGTTTTTT
CDR3aa: CASSQDMLTGGGELFF

v_gene: TRBV6-6
abundance: .
d_gene: TRBD1
j_gene: TRBJ1-5
CDR3nt: TGTGCCAGCAGTTACGCCCGGGACAGAGGCAATCAGCCCCAGCATTTT
CDR3aa: CASSYARDRGNQPQHF

v_gene: TRBV6-5
abundance: .
d_gene: TRBD2
j_gene: TRBJ2-7
CDR3nt: TGTGCCAGCAGTTACTCAGGCCAGCGGGGCTCCTACGAGCAGTACTTC
CDR3aa: CASSYSGQRGSYEQYF

v_gene: TRBV28
abundance: .
d_gene: .
j_gene: TRBJ2-1
CDR3nt: TGTGCCAGCAGTCTCCCCGCAGGTTACAATGAGCAGTTCTTC
CDR3aa: CASSLPAGYNEQFF

v_gene: TRBV5-1
abundance: .
d_gene: .
j_gene: TRBJ1-1
CDR3nt: TGCGCCAGCAGCTTCAGGGGTCGCGGAGACACTGAAGCTTTCTTT
CDR3aa: CASSFRGRGDTEAFF

v_gene: TRBV7-2
abundance: .
d_gene: .
j_gene: TRBJ1-2
CDR3nt: TGTGCCAGCACTATTCTAGGCCGTGCTTACTATGGCTACACCTTC
CDR3aa: CASTILGRAYYGYTF

v_gene: TRBV5-4
abundance: .
d_gene: TRBD1
j_gene: TRBJ1-4
CDR3nt: TGTGCCAGCAGCACCAGACAGGGGATGGGTGAAAAACTGTTTTTT
CDR3aa: CASSTRQGMGEKLFF

v_gene: TRBV9
abundance: .
d_gene: .
j_gene: TRBJ2-1
CDR3nt: TGTGCCAGCAGCGTAGCTACGGGGAGGCGGGACATCTCCTACAATGAGCAGTTCTTC
CDR3aa: CASSVATGRRDISYNEQFF

v_gene: TRBV7-7
abundance: once
d_gene: .
j_gene: TRBJ2-7
CDR3nt: TGTGCCAGCAGCTTAGCGCTAACCGGATACGAGCAGTACTTC
CDR3aa: CASSLALTGYEQYF

v_gene: TRBV29-1
abundance: .
d_gene: .
j_gene: TRBJ2-1
CDR3nt: TGCAGCGTTGATGGGAGCTCCTACAATGAGCAGTTCTTC
CDR3aa: CSVDGSSYNEQFF

v_gene: TRBV2
abundance: .
d_gene: .
j_gene: TRBJ2-2
CDR3nt: TGTGCCAGCTGGAGAGGAGGGGCGGGCACCGGGGAGCTGTTTTTT
CDR3aa: CASWRGGAGTGELFF

v_gene: TRBV11-2
abundance: .
d_gene: TRBD2
j_gene: TRBJ2-5
CDR3nt: TGTGCCAGCAGCCGCGGACTAGCGGGAGCTAAAGAGACCCAGTACTTC
CDR3aa: CASSRGLAGAKETQYF

v_gene: TRBV5-8
abundance: .
d_gene: .
j_gene: TRBJ1-2
CDR3nt: TGTGCCAGCAGCTTGGGTACAAACTATGGCTACACCTTC
CDR3aa: CASSLGTNYGYTF

v_gene: TRBV2
abundance: .
d_gene: .
j_gene: TRBJ1-2
CDR3nt: TGTGCCAGCAATCAGGGTTCTAGGGCTGGCTACACCTTC
CDR3aa: CASNQGSRAGYTF